Each of the 14 T cell receptor beta chains below was sequenced from the same sample in a study of cytomegalovirus exposure and HLA in healthy donors. The study ran its PCR with 60 Vbeta and 13 Jbeta primers. Clones were sequenced by immunoSEQ multiplex PCR, and TCRdb holds only the in-frame ones, with some missing. The data contain roughly 100,000 clones, under 80% of them singletons. The sequenced sample was PBMCs. The receptors here all came from a man aged 40-55 years in good health and CMV-seropositive.

This clone was observed a handful of times. The rearrangement links TRBV28 to TRBJ1-2, with unresolved D. In germline, CDR1 is MDHEN, CDR2 SYDVKM. V was shortened by 5 bases and J by 1 base, with 8 bases between the two germline ends. The CDR3 has 13 amino acids. DNA for the CDR3: TGTGCCAGCAGTGAGACACTTAACTATGGCTACACCTTC. It specifies CASSETLNYGYTF.

This chain connects TRBV2 to TRBJ2-3, with 12 nucleotides matching TRBD2. In germline, CDR1 is SNHLY, CDR2 FYNNEI. J was trimmed by 1 base and V by 5 bases; bases with no gene match: 13. The CDR3 is made up of 19 amino acids. CDR3 bases: TGTGCCAGCAGTCCTGCGGGAGTACTAGCGGGGGGCCGCACAGATACGCAGTATTTT. This codes for CASSPAGVLAGGRTDTQYF. The entire variable domain, with the rest obtained from reference TRBV2 and TRBJ2-3, is as follows: EPEVTQTPSHQVTQMGQEVILRCVPISNHLYFYWYRQILGQKVEFLVSFYNNEISEKSEIFDDQFSVERPDGSNFTLKIRSTKLEDSAMYFCASSPAGVLAGGRTDTQYFGPGTRLTVL.

This chain links TRBV5-1 with TRBJ2-5; D call uncertain. Judging by the DNA end, TRBJ2-7 fits better; the J call may be wrong. The CDR3 is made up of 14 amino acids. Germline CDR1 and CDR2: SGHRS and YFSETQ. The chain's CDR3 is CASSPPTDSYEQYF. CDR3 DNA: TGCGCCAGCAGCCCACCGACGGACTCCTACGAGCAGTACTTC.

The chain joins TRBV7-2 to TRBJ2-3; tentatively, D is TRBD1 (6 bases). Germline CDR1 is SGHTA and CDR2 is FQGNSA. This CDR3 is built from 13 residues. Trimming took off 1 base at V and 11 bases at J, with 13 bases between the two ends. CDR3 region: CASSLGRTEGQYF. The CDR3 DNA sequence: TGTGCCAGCAGCTTAGGGAGGACAGAAGGGCAGTATTTT.

This clone was counted a single time. The V gene is TRBV11-3, the J gene TRBJ1-1; D remains unclear. There are 13 residues in the CDR3. The V gene lost 2 bases and the J gene lost 4 bases, with 8 bases spanning the gap. CDR1 and CDR2 from the germline V gene are SGHNT and YENEEA. The CDR3 region is CASSLLGGTEAFF. CDR3 nucleotides: TGTGCCAGCAGCTTACTGGGAGGCACTGAAGCTTTCTTT.

This clone is a singleton in its sample. A read error is possible here, since a much larger clone lies one base away. V usage is TRBV6-5 and J usage is TRBJ2-7; TRBD1 might be the D (6 bases). Trimming shortened V by 6 bases and J by 0 bases, and 9 bases separated the two germline ends. The CDR3 has 13 amino acids. The germline V gene has CDR1 MNHEY and CDR2 SVGAGI. CDR3 loop: CASSRDNSYEQYF. CDR3 coding DNA: TGTGCCAGCAGCCGGGACAACTCCTACGAGCAGTACTTC.

The chain joins TRBV7-2 to TRBJ1-4, with D hard to call. The germline V gene encodes CDR1 SGHTA and CDR2 FQGNSA. V was clipped by 3 bases and J by 4 bases, with 9 bases between them. CDR3 length equals 14 residues. The CDR3 region has the DNA TGTGCCAGCAGCTTCGGCGGATATAATGAAAAACTGTTTTTT. Translated, it gives CASSFGGYNEKLFF.

This clone was counted once. This chain uses TRBV28 with TRBJ1-4, with D uncertain. CDR1 and CDR2 (germline): MDHEN, SYDVKM. V gave up 4 bases and J gave up 6 bases, with 3 bases separating them. The CDR3 sequence is 11 residues long. The CDR3 protein is CASSSYEKLFF. The CDR3 nucleotides read TGTGCCAGCAGTTCTTATGAAAAACTGTTTTTT.

The CDR3 is CATNPGGGGQPQHF. The DNA of the CDR3 is TGTGCCACCAACCCTGGCGGGGGCGGTCAGCCCCAGCATTTT. V usage is TRBV15 and J usage is TRBJ1-5; TRBD1 might be the D (6 bases). V was trimmed by 7 bases and J by 6 bases, leaving 16 bases between them. CDR1 is LNHNV and CDR2 is YYDKDF in the germline V gene (reference sequence). This CDR3 comprises 14 residues.

The chain is built from TRBV13 and TRBJ2-7; 9 positions agree with TRBD1. This CDR3 is built from 14 residues. The V and J ends lost 5 bases and 3 bases, in that order; junction bases with no gene match: 5. In germline, CDR1 is PRHDT, CDR2 FYEKMQ (reference sequence). CDR3 residues: CASSPGTGFYEQYF. The CDR3 bases are TGTGCCAGCAGCCCCGGGACAGGGTTCTACGAGCAGTACTTC. The entire variable domain, with the rest obtained from reference TRBV13 and TRBJ2-7, is as follows: AAGVIQSPRHLIKEKRETATLKCYPIPRHDTVYWYQQGPGQDPQFLISFYEKMQSDKGSIPDRFSAQQFSDYHSELNMSSLELGDSALYFCASSPGTGFYEQYFGPGTRLTVT.

The rearrangement joins TRBV2 to TRBJ2-3; 8 nucleotides agree with TRBD2. With V trimmed by 3 bases and J by 2 bases, 4 bases remained unmatched. There are 15 residues in the CDR3. CDR1 is SNHLY and CDR2 is FYNNEI in the germline V gene. In DNA, the CDR3 is TGTGCCAGCAGTGATTGGCGGGGGGCCACAGATACGCAGTATTTT. This gives the protein CASSDWRGATDTQYF.

This chain links TRBV18 with TRBJ1-1; D is undetermined. CDR1 and CDR2 from the germline V gene are KGHSH and LQKENI. CDR3 length: 16 residues. V was shortened by 0 bases and J by 1 base, with 12 bases between the two germline ends. This CDR3 reads CASSPPNGMRNTEAFF. Written as DNA, the CDR3 is TGTGCCAGCTCACCACCTAACGGTATGAGGAACACTGAAGCTTTCTTT.

The CDR3 spells CASSQDGGITPVEQYF. The CDR3 DNA reads as TGCGCCAGCAGCCAGGACGGCGGGATCACGCCCGTCGAGCAGTACTTC. The chain couples TRBV4-3 to TRBJ2-7; TRBD2 might be the D (6 bases). The germline V gene has CDR1 LGHNA and CDR2 YSLEER. The CDR3 has 16 residues. The germline V and J ends were trimmed by 3 bases and 6 bases, with 21 bases remaining between them.

This clone was observed a handful of times. V and J are TRBV7-3 and TRBJ2-5; 7 positions agree with TRBD1. Looked up from germline, CDR1 is SGHTA and CDR2 is FQGTGA. The CDR3 extends over 13 amino acids. Losses at the gene ends were 3 bases for V and 3 bases for J; bases not matched to a gene: 1. The CDR3 here is CASSFGQEETQYF. CDR3 DNA sequence: TGTGCCAGCAGCTTCGGACAGGAAGAGACCCAGTACTTC.